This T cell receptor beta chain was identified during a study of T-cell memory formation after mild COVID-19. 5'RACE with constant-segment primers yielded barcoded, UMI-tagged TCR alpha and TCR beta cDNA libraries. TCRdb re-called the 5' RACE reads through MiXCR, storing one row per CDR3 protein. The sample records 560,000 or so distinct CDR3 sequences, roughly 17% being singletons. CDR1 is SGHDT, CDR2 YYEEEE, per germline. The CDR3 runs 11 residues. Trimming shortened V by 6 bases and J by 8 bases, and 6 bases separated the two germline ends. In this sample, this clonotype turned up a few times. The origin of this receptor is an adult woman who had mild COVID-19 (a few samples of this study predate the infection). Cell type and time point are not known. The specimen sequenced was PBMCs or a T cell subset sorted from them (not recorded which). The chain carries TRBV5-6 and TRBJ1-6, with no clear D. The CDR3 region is CASTGDSPLHF. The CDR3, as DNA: TGTGCCAGCACCGGGGATTCACCCCTCCACTTT. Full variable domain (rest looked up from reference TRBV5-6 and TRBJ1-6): DAGVTQSPTHLIKTRGQQVTLRCSPKSGHDTVSWYQQALGQGPQFIFQYYEEEERQRGNFPDRFSGHQFPNYSSELNVNALLLGDSALYLCASTGDSPLHFGNGTRLTVT.